This T cell receptor (beta chain) came from a study of cytomegalovirus exposure and HLA in healthy donors. Findings and caveats of the study: The presence/absence work took it that sequencing depth was about the same across donors.

A multiplex PCR was run with 60 Vbeta primers and 13 Jbeta primers. The table came from immunoSEQ multiplex PCR; TCRdb's copy has only in-frame clones and leaves some out. The sample has around 150,000 clones, approximately 70% seen once. This clone was detected only a few times. The antigen is not known. The specimen was PBMCs. The sequence came from a man aged 40-49 years in good health and CMV-seropositive.

Here the CDR3 DNA reads TGCGCCAGCAGTGAGGCAGGGACCTACGAGCAGTACTTC. The encoded protein is CASSEAGTYEQYF. This chain joins TRBV10-2 and TRBJ2-7; a possible D gene is TRBD1 (5 bases). Per the germline V gene, CDR1 is WSHSY and CDR2 is SAAADI. Trimming cost V 2 bases and J 2 bases, with 7 bases left between them. This CDR3 contains 13 residues.